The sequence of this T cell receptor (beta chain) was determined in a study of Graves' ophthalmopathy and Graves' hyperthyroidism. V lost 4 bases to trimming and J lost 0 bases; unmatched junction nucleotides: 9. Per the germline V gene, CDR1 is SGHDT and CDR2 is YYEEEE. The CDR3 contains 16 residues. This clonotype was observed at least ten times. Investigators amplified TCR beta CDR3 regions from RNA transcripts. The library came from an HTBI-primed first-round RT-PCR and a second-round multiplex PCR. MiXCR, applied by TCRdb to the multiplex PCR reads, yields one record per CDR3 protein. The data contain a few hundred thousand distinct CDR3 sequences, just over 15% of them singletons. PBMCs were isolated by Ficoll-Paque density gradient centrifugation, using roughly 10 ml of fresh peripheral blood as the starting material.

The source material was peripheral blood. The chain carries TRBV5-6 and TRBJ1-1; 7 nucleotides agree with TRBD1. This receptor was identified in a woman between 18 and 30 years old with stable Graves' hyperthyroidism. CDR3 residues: CASSQNRGTMNTEAFF. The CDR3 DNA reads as TGTGCCAGCAGCCAGAACAGGGGAACCATGAACACTGAAGCTTTCTTT.